This TCR beta chain appears in the sequencing data of a study of blood T cell repertoires in COVID-19. Study overall: The study drew acute and convalescent COVID-19 samples from the United States, Italy and Spain. T cells, B-cell-depleted T cells, or PBMCs supplied cDNA or gDNA.

The authors' processing: It was from reference gene primer amplification that nucleated cell counts were estimated. TCRdb keeps only in-frame clones here, not all; method: immunoSEQ multiplex PCR. V, J and clone size are taken as reported in that table, and D and trimming were inferred from the DNA itself. This table has 86,000 or so clones, about 89% appearing once. The CDR3 consists of 17 residues. Trimming removed 1 base from V and 0 bases from J, with 13 bases in between. Per germline, CDR1 PRHDT and CDR2 FYEKMQ (reference sequence). The chain is built from TRBV13 and TRBJ2-1; D is perhaps TRBD1 (5 bases). The sequence was obtained from a man aged 50 to 59 with active or convalescent COVID-19. Sequencing was performed on peripheral blood. The CDR3 loop is CASSLEKGPSSYNEQFF. The CDR3 nucleotides read TGTGCCAGCAGCTTAGAAAAGGGGCCCAGCTCCTACAATGAGCAGTTCTTC.